The 26 T cell receptor beta chains below were found in one sample sequenced in a study of regulatory T cells in long-lasting Graves disease. Building of the TCR beta libraries involved iRepertoire HTBI primers and Arm-PCR of CDR3 regions. TCRdb re-called the multiplex PCR reads with MiXCR, one entry per CDR3 protein. This repertoire shows 300,000 to 400,000 distinct CDR3 sequences, around 19% found once; its top ten account for 29%. Time point defined: persistent/refractory GD, antithyroid drugs over 5 years with positive TRAb. PBMCs were the source of the RNA used for TCR sequencing. The sequences come from peripheral blood mononuclear cells (PBMCs), collected when the disease was refractory, from a patient treated with antithyroid drugs. The receptors derive from a female donor with Graves disease.

Only one count was recorded for this clonotype. A clone one base away is much larger, so this may be a read error. The rearrangement joins TRBV3-1 to TRBJ1-2; unclear D gene. CDR1 LGHDT and CDR2 YNNKEL come from the germline V gene (reference sequence). The CDR3 totals 17 residues. The CDR3: CTSSQDVAPQANYGYTF. As DNA, the CDR3 is TGTACCAGCAGCCAAGATGTCGCGCCTCAGGCTAACTATGGCTACACCTTC.

This clonotype was counted only a few times. The chain combines TRBV4-1 with TRBJ1-4; the D gene is possibly TRBD1 (6 bases). Trimming removed 2 bases at V and 8 bases at J, with 12 bases between. The CDR3 consists of 14 residues. Per the germline V gene, CDR1 is MGHRA and CDR2 is YSYEKL. In DNA form, the CDR3 reads TGCGCCAGCAGCCAAAGGGGACAAGAGGAAAAACTGTTTTTT. It translates to CASSQRGQEEKLFF.

The V gene is TRBV6-1, the J gene TRBJ1-3, with D possibly matching TRBD1 (5 bases). Germline loops: CDR1 MNHNS, CDR2 SASEGT. The CDR3 consists of 17 residues. V lost 7 bases and J 0 bases, leaving 19 bases between the germline ends. CDR3 DNA sequence: TGTGCCAGCACCAGCCCCCGGGACGTTTACTCTGGAAACACCATATATTTT. This codes for CASTSPRDVYSGNTIYF.

The chain employs TRBV7-8 and TRBJ1-1; 11 nucleotides agree with TRBD1. CDR3 size: 16 residues. V dropped 4 bases and J dropped 0; count of bases not matched to a gene: 4. Looked up from germline, CDR1 is SGHVS and CDR2 is FQNEAQ. The CDR3 region has the DNA TGTGCCAGCAGCTCCGGGACAGGGGGGATGAACACTGAAGCTTTCTTT. Protein product: CASSSGTGGMNTEAFF.

This clonotype was counted at least ten times. The chain couples TRBV6-1 to TRBJ1-5; 9 bases align to TRBD1. The CDR3 runs 14 residues. After removal of 6 bases from V and 7 bases from J, the junction contained 7 bases not matched to a gene. Germline V gene lookup returns CDR1 MNHNS and CDR2 SASEGT. The CDR3 loop reads CASRGTGTGQPQHF. Here the CDR3 DNA reads TGTGCCAGCAGGGGGACAGGGACCGGCCAGCCCCAGCATTTT.

The rearrangement joins TRBV7-9 to TRBJ2-1, with D tentatively TRBD2 (6 bases). Germline V gene lookup returns CDR1 SEHNR and CDR2 FQNEAQ (reference sequence). V gave up 1 base and J gave up 0 bases, with 16 bases separating them. The CDR3 runs 18 residues. This CDR3 reads CASSLGRAGSRSYNEQFF. The DNA of the CDR3 is TGTGCCAGCAGCTTAGGGCGTGCGGGGTCCCGCTCCTACAATGAGCAGTTCTTC. The full variable domain, completed using reference TRBV7-9 and TRBJ2-1, is DTGVSQNPRHKITKRGQNVTFRCDPISEHNRLYWYRQTLGQGPEFLTYFQNEAQLEKSRLLSDRFSAERPKGSFSTLEIQRTEQGDSAMYLCASSLGRAGSRSYNEQFFGPGTRLTVL.

This clonotype was seen repeatedly, ten times or more. This chain links TRBV11-3 with TRBJ1-1; no reliable D call. The CDR3 loop spans 15 amino acids. Germline V CDR1 and CDR2: SGHNT, YENEEA. The ends were cut back, 6 bases at V and 2 bases at J, with 16 bases in the middle. The CDR3 DNA reads TGTGCCAGCAGGACAACCTGGAAGGTTAACACTGAAGCTTTCTTT. This gives the protein CASRTTWKVNTEAFF. The full variable domain, its missing parts supplied by reference TRBV11-3 and TRBJ1-1, is EAGVVQSPRYKIIEKKQPVAFWCNPISGHNTLYWYLQNLGQGPELLIRYENEEAVDDSQLPKDRFSAERLKGVDSTLKIQPAELGDSAVYLCASRTTWKVNTEAFFGQGTRLTVV.

This clonotype appeared a few times. V usage is TRBV12-5 and J usage is TRBJ1-5; 8 bases match TRBD1. Germline trimming cut 6 bases from V and 0 bases from J; bases unmatched to any gene: 13. This CDR3 has 18 amino acids. Germline-derived CDR1 and CDR2 are LGHNT and FRNRAP. In DNA, the CDR3 is TGTGCTAGTGGGTTGACCCCAATACAGGGGGATAGCAATCAGCCCCAGCATTTT. Translation gives CASGLTPIQGDSNQPQHF.

With regard to this clonotype: A single base separates this from a much larger clone, so it may be a read error. This chain links TRBV7-8 with TRBJ1-1, with D maybe TRBD1 (6 bases). Germline V gene data show CDR1 as SGHVS and CDR2 as FQNEAQ. The CDR3 has 15 residues. V gave up 0 bases and J gave up 1 base, with 9 bases separating them. The CDR3 spells CASSLARGSNTEAFF. DNA for the CDR3: TGTGCCAGCAGCTTAGCTAGGGGGTCGAACACTGAAGCTTTCTTT.

The V call is TRBV20-1, the J call TRBJ1-2, with 12 bases matching TRBD1. Germline V gives CDR1 DFQATT, CDR2 SNEGSKA (reference sequence). CDR3 size: 15 residues. V was pared by 1 base and J by 7 bases, with 7 bases of the junction left unmatched. CDR3 protein: CSARGDRGQGSGYTF. The CDR3 coding sequence is TGCAGTGCTAGAGGGGACAGGGGGCAGGGATCTGGCTACACCTTC.

V usage is TRBV20-1 and J usage is TRBJ2-7, with TRBD2 as a possible D gene (5 bases). The CDR3 totals 14 residues. The germline V gene encodes CDR1 DFQATT and CDR2 SNEGSKA (reference sequence). The V end was cut by 4 bases, the J end by 3 bases, with 16 bases between. Written as DNA, the CDR3 is TGCAGTGCTATAGGCTCGGCGGGCCACTACGAGCAGTACTTC. Its protein is CSAIGSAGHYEQYF.

This clonotype was seen many times. The chain carries TRBV30 and TRBJ2-2, with 8 bases identical to TRBD2. The CDR3 runs 14 residues. J was trimmed by 7 bases and V by 4 bases; bases with no gene match: 8. CDR1 is GTSNPN and CDR2 is SVGIG in the germline V gene (reference sequence). The DNA for the CDR3 is TGTGCCTGGAAGACGGGAGGGGTATACGGGGAGCTGTTTTTT. As protein: CAWKTGGVYGELFF.

This clonotype showed up just a few times. One end of the junction fails to match germline, which may point to a read error. The rearrangement uses TRBV12-3 or TRBV12-4 and TRBJ1-6; D gene ambiguous. The CDR3 loop spans 13 amino acids. The CDR3 sequence is CASSSPPNSSLHF. CDR3 sequence (DNA): TGTGCCAGCAGTTCACCTCCGAATTCATCCCTCCACTTT.

This clonotype was seen only a few times. This chain connects TRBV7-6 to TRBJ1-1; D is unclear. Per germline, CDR1 SGHVS and CDR2 FNYEAQ. The germline V and J ends were trimmed by 1 base and 3 bases, with 6 bases remaining between them. The CDR3 has 13 residues. The CDR3 sequence is CASSLDLDTEAFF. The CDR3 nucleotides are TGTGCCAGCAGCTTAGATCTCGACACTGAAGCTTTCTTT.

In its sample, this clonotype was seen many times. The genes are TRBV6-1 and TRBJ2-4; D not resolved. This CDR3 comprises 20 residues. V lost 3 bases and J 0 bases, leaving 24 bases between the germline ends. Germline V CDR1 and CDR2: MNHNS, SASEGT. The CDR3 DNA sequence: TGTGCCAGCAGTGATGTGGGGTCTCGTGGTCTGTCACTAGCCAAAAACATTCAGTACTTC. This codes for CASSDVGSRGLSLAKNIQYF.

V and J are TRBV6-2 or TRBV6-3 and TRBJ2-2, with 9 bases that match TRBD1. Unmatched junction bases numbered 6, after V lost 0 bases and J lost 4 bases. Germline V gives CDR1 MNHEY, CDR2 SVGEGT. This CDR3 is built from 17 residues. The CDR3 region has the DNA TGTGCCAGCAGTTACTCGCCCCCGGACAGGGGCACCGGGGAGCTGTTTTTT. This codes for CASSYSPPDRGTGELFF.

This clonotype was counted many times. The CDR3 nucleotides read TGTGCCAGCAGTTACTCAGGGTTTGGGGTCAATCAGCCCCAGCATTTT. Translating gives CASSYSGFGVNQPQHF. The chain employs TRBV6-9 and TRBJ1-5, with a weak D call TRBD1 (5 bases). Germline CDR1 is MNHGY and CDR2 is SVAAGI. Trimming took off 3 bases at V and 3 bases at J, with 15 bases between the two ends. The CDR3 has 16 residues.

The chain has TRBV9 and TRBJ1-6, with 7 bases lining up with TRBD1. Germline lookup yields CDR1 SGDLS and CDR2 YYNGEE. The CDR3 has 13 residues. J lost 8 bases, V lost 5 bases, and 4 bases had no gene match. CDR3 amino acids: CASRTGTHSPLHF. The CDR3 DNA reads TGTGCCAGCAGGACAGGGACGCATTCACCCCTCCACTTT.

A few counts support this clonotype. This likely traces to a read error, being one base from a far larger clone. The chain combines TRBV6-9 with TRBJ1-4, with D possibly TRBD1 on 5 matching bases. The CDR3 contains 10 residues. In germline, CDR1 is MNHGY, CDR2 SVAAGI. CDR3 residues: CASSHGTVSF. The CDR3 DNA reads as TGTGCCAGCAGCCATGGGACGGTGTCTTTT.

This clonotype was recorded many times. The chain joins TRBV6-5 to TRBJ2-5; the match to TRBD1 covers 7 bases. Germline CDR1 MNHEY, CDR2 SVGAGI. V lost 2 bases to trimming and J lost 2 bases; unmatched junction nucleotides: 8. This CDR3 contains 16 residues. CDR3 DNA: TGTGCCAGCAGTTACGTTACCGGGACAGAGCAAGAGACCCAGTACTTC. It specifies CASSYVTGTEQETQYF.

This clonotype was counted at least ten times. The chain employs TRBV28 and TRBJ1-4, with 7 bases aligning to TRBD1. CDR1 and CDR2 (germline): MDHEN, SYDVKM. This CDR3 comprises 15 residues. The trim removed 2 bases at V and 4 bases at J, leaving 4 bases unmatched. The CDR3 loop reads CASSLDRASNEKLFF. CDR3 DNA: TGTGCCAGCAGTTTAGACAGGGCGAGTAATGAAAAACTGTTTTTT.

This clonotype was seen a few times. The chain uses TRBV6-1 and TRBJ1-1; 7 nucleotides align to TRBD1. The CDR3 length is 15 residues. V lost 6 bases to trimming and J lost 4 bases; unmatched junction nucleotides: 11. Germline V lookup: CDR1 MNHNS, CDR2 SASEGT. CDR3 amino acids: CASRKTGTVSTEAFF. The CDR3 DNA reads TGTGCCAGCAGAAAAACCGGGACAGTGAGCACTGAAGCTTTCTTT.

In its sample, this clonotype was seen many times. The chain combines TRBV7-2 with TRBJ1-5, with 7 bases that match TRBD1. Germline CDR1 and CDR2: SGHTA and FQGNSA. The CDR3 extends over 15 amino acids. The J segment lost 7 bases and the V segment lost 1 base, leaving 7 bases of the junction unmatched. In DNA form, the CDR3 reads TGTGCCAGCAGCTTAGGACAGGGTCCTCGGCAGCCCCAGCATTTT. It is translated as CASSLGQGPRQPQHF.

CDR3 amino acids: CASSVTGVVGEKLFF. In DNA, the CDR3 is TGTGCCAGCAGCGTAACAGGGGTAGTAGGTGAAAAACTGTTTTTT. This chain links TRBV9 with TRBJ1-4; 7 bases agree with TRBD1. The germline gives CDR1 SGDLS, CDR2 YYNGEE. The CDR3 has 15 amino acids. J lost 7 bases, V lost 1 base, and 7 bases had no gene match.

This clonotype was counted many times. The chain employs TRBV28 and TRBJ2-5; 8 nucleotides line up with TRBD1. The CDR3 totals 18 residues. From germline, CDR1 is MDHEN and CDR2 SYDVKM. V was clipped by 4 bases and J by 5 bases; unmatched bases: 18. The CDR3: CASSSYALTGGGGETQYF. CDR3 sequence (DNA): TGTGCCAGCAGTTCCTACGCCCTTACAGGGGGAGGCGGGGAGACCCAGTACTTC.

This clonotype was seen a few times. This chain connects TRBV4-3 to TRBJ1-4, with D unresolved. The CDR3 has 16 residues. CDR1 LGHNA and CDR2 YSLEER come from the germline V gene. The V and J ends lost 0 bases and 8 bases respectively, with 16 bases between them. CDR3 loop: CASSQDSPALGEKLFF. The DNA for the CDR3 is TGCGCCAGCAGCCAAGATTCGCCCGCCCTAGGGGAAAAACTGTTTTTT.